This T cell receptor (beta chain) emerged from a study of cytomegalovirus exposure and HLA in healthy donors. The study's findings and limits: A later analysis reported that several of the most significant clusters appeared to be linked to common viral pathogens, among them Epstein-Barr virus. Most observed TCR sequences were rare, whereas some public TCRs were detected in many donors. The records held CMV serostatus as the only immune exposure information.

Comments on this clone: Its antigen is not known. Distinct nucleotide sequences in the sample also encode this CDR3.

PCR employed 60 Vbeta and 13 Jbeta primers. Sequenced by immunoSEQ multiplex PCR; TCRdb stores in-frame clones only, minus some. There are 90,000 to 120,000 clones in the sample; 74% occur only once, and roughly 2.5% lies in the top ten. Trimming removed 1 base from V and 5 bases from J, with 7 bases in between. In germline, CDR1 is SGHTA, CDR2 FQGNSA. The CDR3 runs 13 residues. The TCR sequence derives from a man aged 45-65 years in good health and CMV-seropositive. The V and J genes are TRBV7-2 and TRBJ2-3, with a tentative D call TRBD1 (5 bases). Sequencing input: PBMCs. The CDR3 DNA follows: TGTGCCAGCAGCTTAGGAAGGGGAGATACGCAGTATTTT. Translation gives CASSLGRGDTQYF.